This T cell receptor beta chain was sequenced during a study of PD-1 blockade in classical Hodgkin lymphoma. Notes on the study in general: Complete responders' diversity at baseline resembled that of newly diagnosed patients. Patients were excluded if nivolumab began under 1 year after ASCT (the autologous transplant).

This CDR3 is built from 11 residues. CDR1 is SGHNT and CDR2 is YYREEE in the germline V gene (reference sequence). Trimming shortened V by 0 bases and J by 16 bases, and 11 bases separated the two germline ends. Assay: immunoSEQ multiplex PCR; the TCRdb copy retains only in-frame clones and omits some. The sample has approximately 10,000 clones, around 84% seen once. Time point given: cycle 4 day 1 (C4D1), after 5 to 7 weeks of nivolumab. With no exception, relapse followed autologous stem cell transplantation in all patients, and brentuximab vedotin exposure varied. Thawed PBMCs supplied CD8+ T cells via magnetic negative selection. Patients' outcomes at their best amounted to complete response, partial response or progressive disease. Note on this clone: Its matching antigen is unknown.

The chain couples TRBV5-4 to TRBJ2-1; no reliable D call. This clonotype was obtained from a human donor with classical Hodgkin lymphoma. The donor label of this sample is uncertain. Sequences were derived from CD8+ T cells from blood, sampled before the fourth cycle of nivolumab. The CDR3 region is CASSLGRSHFF. CDR3 sequence (DNA): TGTGCCAGCAGCTTGGGACGTTCTCATTTCTTC.